The 27 T cell receptor beta chains given below trace back to one sample, sequenced in a study of CD4 T cells in relation to SARS-CoV-2 and coronaviruses. Libraries were prepared by immunoSEQ multiplex PCR; TCRdb keeps only in-frame clonotypes and omits some of them. The table lists around 24,000 clones, 76% of them singletons, with 20% to 25% in the top ten. Their specific antigens are unknown. Unexposed donor CD4+ T cells date from about 2011-2018, before the COVID-19 pandemic. CD4+ T cells were isolated from the cells after about nine days of culture. Sequenced: CD4+ T cells from PBMCs, cultured in vitro. These TCRs come from a human donor in good health.

In this sample, this clone turned up once. The chain links TRBV4-1 to TRBJ2-7, with D tentatively TRBD2 (7 bases). The CDR3 is 15 amino acids. Germline V CDR1 and CDR2: MGHRA, YSYEKL. Trimming shortened V by 0 bases and J by 2 bases, and 11 bases separated the two germline ends. The DNA for the CDR3 is TGCGCCAGCAGCCAAGAGTCGGGGGGCCCCTACGAGCAGTACTTC. It codes for CASSQESGGPYEQYF.

V is TRBV18 and J is TRBJ1-3; possible D gene TRBD1, 6 bases. In germline, CDR1 is KGHSH, CDR2 LQKENI. This CDR3 spans 13 amino acids. V gave up 6 bases and J gave up 4 bases, with 10 bases separating them. CDR3 nucleotides: TGTGCCAGCTCGCGGGACAAAGGAAACACCATATATTTT. Encoded protein: CASSRDKGNTIYF.

This clone was seen a handful of times. The chain uses TRBV7-3 and TRBJ2-1; no clear D. The CDR3 runs to 13 residues. CDR1 and CDR2 (germline): SGHTA, FQGTGA. The V end was cut by 1 base, the J end by 9 bases, with 10 bases between. The CDR3 loop is CASSLNVAGEQFF. CDR3 coding DNA: TGTGCCAGCAGCTTAAATGTGGCTGGTGAGCAGTTCTTC.

This chain uses TRBV6-2 or TRBV6-3 with TRBJ1-1; 8 nucleotides line up with TRBD1. J lost 4 bases, V lost 2 bases, and 12 bases had no gene match. In germline, CDR1 is MNHEY, CDR2 SVGEGT. This CDR3 contains 17 residues. The CDR3 bases are TGTGCCAGCAGTTACCCAGGGGGCGTAATAGGGGGCACTGAAGCTTTCTTT. Residues: CASSYPGGVIGGTEAFF.

This sequence joins TRBV19 and TRBJ2-7; D gene uncertain. This CDR3 is built from 12 residues. Per the germline V gene, CDR1 is LNHDA and CDR2 is SQIVND (reference sequence). V dropped 8 bases and J dropped 3 bases, with 11 bases sitting between them. In DNA, the CDR3 is TGTGCCAGTCGGAGTCAAAGCTACGAGCAGTACTTC. Protein product: CASRSQSYEQYF.

This clone was counted a few times. V usage is TRBV21-1 and J usage is TRBJ1-5. TRBV21-1 is shown as a pseudogene. This CDR3 is built from 15 residues. Here the CDR3 DNA reads TGTGCCAGCAGCAAAGGGGTTCCACCGGATCAGCCCCAGCATTTT. Its translation is CASSKGVPPDQPQHF.

This chain uses TRBV9 with TRBJ2-7; TRBD1 agrees at 9 bases. V lost 4 bases and J lost 5; bases outside the gene matches: 7. The CDR3 consists of 14 residues. The germline CDR1 and CDR2 sequences are SGDLS and YYNGEE. The CDR3 region is CASSYRDRANEQYF. The DNA of the CDR3 is TGTGCCAGCAGCTACCGGGACAGGGCCAACGAGCAGTACTTC.

This chain links TRBV18 with TRBJ2-3; TRBD2 agrees at 9 bases. In germline, CDR1 is KGHSH, CDR2 LQKENI. There are 17 residues in the CDR3. V dropped 3 bases and J dropped 3; count of bases not matched to a gene: 10. In nucleotides, the CDR3 is TGTGCCAGCTCACCGACGATAGCGGGAGATGGGACAGATACGCAGTATTTT. This gives the protein CASSPTIAGDGTDTQYF.

The gene calls are TRBV30 and TRBJ2-7; D is uncertain. Germline CDR1 is GTSNPN and CDR2 is SVGIG (reference sequence). V lost 0 bases to trimming and J lost 0 bases, with 6 bases between them. The CDR3 runs 13 residues. The CDR3 region is CAWSVLVSYEQYF. The CDR3 DNA sequence: TGTGCCTGGAGTGTATTAGTCTCCTACGAGCAGTACTTC.

The chain recombines TRBV2 with TRBJ2-7, with TRBD1 matching 9 bases. This CDR3 has 14 amino acids. J lost 2 bases, V lost 4 bases, and 3 bases had no gene match. The germline V gene encodes CDR1 SNHLY and CDR2 FYNNEI. The CDR3 nucleotides are TGTGCCAGCAGTGTCCGACAGGGGGCCTACGAGCAGTACTTC. Amino acids: CASSVRQGAYEQYF.

This chain uses TRBV7-2 with TRBJ1-1; D gene uncertain. V lost 5 bases to trimming and J lost 0 bases, with 7 bases between them. Per germline, CDR1 SGHTA and CDR2 FQGNSA. The CDR3 loop spans 13 amino acids. The CDR3 nucleotides are TGTGCCAGCAGCCCAGAGATGAACACTGAAGCTTTCTTT. Translation: CASSPEMNTEAFF.

The gene calls are TRBV12-3 or TRBV12-4 and TRBJ1-2; D is perhaps TRBD1 (5 bases). This CDR3 comprises 13 residues. Trimming took off 4 bases at V and 5 bases at J, with 11 bases between the two ends. The CDR3, as DNA: TGTGCCAGCAGTTGGGGCAGGAATTATGGCTACACCTTC. This gives the protein CASSWGRNYGYTF.

The chain couples TRBV25-1 to TRBJ1-2, with D perhaps TRBD1 (5 bases). V was clipped by 6 bases and J by 6 bases, with 11 bases between them. Germline V gives CDR1 MGHDK, CDR2 SYGVNS. The CDR3 sequence is 12 residues long. The CDR3 sequence is CASSTGGNGYTF. The DNA of the CDR3 is TGTGCCAGCAGCACGGGGGGGAATGGCTACACCTTC.

The J gene is TRBJ1-2, the V gene TRBV27, with TRBD1 as a possible D gene (5 bases). The germline V gene encodes CDR1 MNHEY and CDR2 SMNVEV (reference sequence). There are 14 residues in the CDR3. The germline V and J ends were trimmed by 3 bases and 4 bases, with 12 bases remaining between them. This CDR3 is CASSLGPGIYGYTF. DNA of the CDR3: TGTGCCAGCAGTTTGGGTCCAGGGATCTATGGCTACACCTTC.

V and J are TRBV4-1 and TRBJ1-2; D is ambiguous. V gave up 6 bases and J gave up 4 bases, with 30 bases separating them. The CDR3 is 19 amino acids. Germline V lookup: CDR1 MGHRA, CDR2 YSYEKL. The DNA for the CDR3 is TGCGCCAGCAGAAATACGTTACTCGCACGGCCCCAAGGAAGCTATGGCTACACCTTC. The encoded protein is CASRNTLLARPQGSYGYTF.

The chain uses TRBV6-2 or TRBV6-3 and TRBJ2-7; 12 nucleotides line up with TRBD2. The CDR3 spans 16 residues. J lost 1 base, V lost 3 bases, and 4 bases had no gene match. Germline V CDR1 and CDR2: MNHEY, SVGEGT. CDR3: CASSYFLAGGSYEQYF. As DNA, the CDR3 is TGTGCCAGCAGTTATTTTCTAGCGGGAGGGTCCTACGAGCAGTACTTC.

J is TRBJ2-3 and V is TRBV7-2; the match to TRBD2 covers 10 bases. The CDR3 sequence is 17 residues long. Germline V CDR1 and CDR2: SGHTA, FQGNSA. V dropped 5 bases and J dropped 2; count of bases not matched to a gene: 10. In DNA form, the CDR3 reads TGTGCCAGCAGCCTTGGGGGAGCGGGGGGGCCCACAGATACGCAGTATTTT. Protein: CASSLGGAGGPTDTQYF.

This clone appeared a few times. V and J are TRBV2 and TRBJ2-3, with D possibly TRBD1 on 6 matching bases. V lost 8 bases, J lost 5 bases, and 20 bases lay in between. This CDR3 spans 15 amino acids. Germline CDR1 and CDR2: SNHLY and FYNNEI. Here the CDR3 DNA reads TGTGCCAGCTCCGCCGAAAGGGGGTCATTAGATACGCAGTATTTT. This sequence encodes CASSAERGSLDTQYF.

This sequence joins TRBV13 and TRBJ2-1; the match to TRBD2 covers 7 bases. Trimming at V came to 4 bases and at J to 6 bases, leaving 9 bases not matched to a gene. The CDR3 extends over 15 amino acids. Germline-derived CDR1 and CDR2 are PRHDT and FYEKMQ (reference sequence). The CDR3 bases are TGTGCCAGCAGCTCCGTGGATAGCGGGTTCAATGAGCAGTTCTTC. Amino acids: CASSSVDSGFNEQFF.

This clone showed up just a few times. The chain recombines TRBV5-1 with TRBJ2-2, with no clear D. CDR3 length equals 15 residues. Between the trimmed V and J ends, which lost 4 bases and 2 bases, there was a span of 12 bases. CDR1 is SGHRS and CDR2 is YFSETQ in the germline V gene. DNA for the CDR3: TGCGCCAGCAGCCAACGCGGTGCCAACACCGGGGAGCTGTTTTTT. Its protein product is CASSQRGANTGELFF.

Only one count was recorded for this clone. This chain joins TRBV6-5 and TRBJ1-6; tentatively, D is TRBD1 (6 bases). Deletions cut 3 bases from V and 6 bases from J, with 9 bases between. The CDR3 has 14 amino acids. CDR1 and CDR2 (germline): MNHEY, SVGAGI. The CDR3 region is CASSYRGANSPLHF. CDR3 nucleotide sequence: TGTGCCAGCAGTTATAGGGGGGCTAATTCACCCCTCCACTTT.

The chain links TRBV5-5 to TRBJ2-5; D perhaps matches TRBD2 (6 bases). The CDR3 is made up of 15 amino acids. Trimming shortened V by 4 bases and J by 5 bases, and 18 bases separated the two germline ends. Germline V gene data show CDR1 as SGHKS and CDR2 as YYEKEE (reference sequence). The CDR3, as DNA: TGTGCCAGCAGCCCAACGCCCTCCAGCGGGGAGACCCAGTACTTC. This encodes CASSPTPSSGETQYF.

The chain joins TRBV10-3 to TRBJ1-1; TRBD1 might be the D (5 bases). This CDR3 is built from 14 residues. The V gene lost 6 bases and the J gene lost 1 base, with 12 bases spanning the gap. Germline CDR1 is ENHRY and CDR2 is SYGVKD. CDR3 protein: CAIRWSGGNTEAFF. Written as DNA, the CDR3 is TGTGCCATCAGGTGGTCGGGGGGGAACACTGAAGCTTTCTTT.

The genes are TRBV2 and TRBJ2-7; 13 nucleotides line up with TRBD2. Unmatched junction bases numbered 6, after V lost 6 bases and J lost 7 bases. Germline V gene data show CDR1 as SNHLY and CDR2 as FYNNEI. The CDR3 contains 14 residues. CDR3 protein: CASRLLAGGPEQYF. CDR3 sequence (DNA): TGTGCCAGCAGACTACTAGCGGGGGGGCCAGAGCAGTACTTC.

This clone is a singleton in its sample. The chain carries TRBV19 and TRBJ1-2, with TRBD1 matching over 8 bases. The length of the CDR3 is 15 residues. Per germline, CDR1 LNHDA and CDR2 SQIVND (reference sequence). Unmatched junction bases numbered 9, after V lost 7 bases and J lost 2 bases. The chain's CDR3 is CASIDRGVGNYGYTF. The CDR3 region has the DNA TGTGCCAGTATTGACAGGGGAGTCGGGAACTATGGCTACACCTTC.

This chain links TRBV10-3 with TRBJ2-2, with D perhaps matching TRBD1 (5 bases). CDR3 length: 12 amino acids. Germline CDR1 reads ENHRY; CDR2 reads SYGVKD. Between the trimmed V and J ends, which lost 6 bases and 8 bases, there was a span of 10 bases. The CDR3 region has the DNA TGTGCCATCAGCCCCAGGGATGGGGAGCTGTTTTTT. This gives the protein CAISPRDGELFF.

The chain recombines TRBV27 with TRBJ2-1; TRBD2 matches 10 bases. Germline CDR1 MNHEY, CDR2 SMNVEV (reference sequence). Trimming took 3 bases from V and 0 from J; bases not matched to a gene: 5. The length of the CDR3 is 17 residues. The CDR3 DNA reads as TGTGCCAGCAGTTTGACTCTAGCGGGAGCCTCCTACAATGAGCAGTTCTTC. This sequence encodes CASSLTLAGASYNEQFF.